The 29 T cell receptor beta chains in this list originate from one sample, sequenced in a study of radiotherapy plus CTLA-4 blockade in lung cancer. Generated by immunoSEQ multiplex PCR, the TCRdb table keeps only in-frame clones and is missing some. This sample has 15,000 to 20,000 clones; 86% occur once, and the top ten carry 20% to 30%. The specimen comprised peripheral blood, sampled from a patient treated with radiotherapy plus ipilimumab. The receptor source for this set is a human donor with non-small cell lung cancer whose response to radiotherapy plus ipilimumab could not be evaluated.

V usage is TRBV10-2 and J usage is TRBJ1-3; D gene ambiguous. Germline V gene data show CDR1 as WSHSY and CDR2 as SAAADI. The germline V and J ends were trimmed by 6 bases and 1 base, with 7 bases remaining between them. The CDR3 totals 13 residues. CDR3 bases: TGCGCCAGCAGCTCAGGATCTGGAAACACCATATATTTT. Translation: CASSSGSGNTIYF.

V is TRBV7-2 and J is TRBJ2-7, with D possibly matching TRBD1 (6 bases). This CDR3 comprises 15 residues. In germline, CDR1 is SGHTA, CDR2 FQGNSA. V was trimmed by 1 base and J by 6 bases, leaving 16 bases between them. In DNA form, the CDR3 reads TGTGCCAGCAGCTTAGAAACATCAGGGGTCGGCGAGCAGTACTTC. Its protein product is CASSLETSGVGEQYF.

The V gene is TRBV4-3, the J gene TRBJ2-1; TRBD1 matches at 7 bases. Germline-derived CDR1 and CDR2 are LGHNA and YSLEER. This CDR3 region has 15 residues. V shed 6 bases and J 3 bases; nucleotides not matched to a gene: 8. The CDR3 coding sequence is TGCGCCAGCAGTAGACAGGGTTCGTTCTACAATGAGCAGTTCTTC. Translating it yields CASSRQGSFYNEQFF.

V gene TRBV4-2 combines with J gene TRBJ2-3; 7 bases are shared with TRBD2. The J segment lost 7 bases and the V segment lost 0 bases, leaving 16 bases of the junction unmatched. CDR3 length: 18 amino acids. From germline, CDR1 is LGHNA and CDR2 YNFKEQ. DNA of the CDR3: TGTGCCAGCAGCCAAGATCCTGGTGCCGGACTAGTCTTTAATACGCAGTATTTT. It translates to CASSQDPGAGLVFNTQYF.

This chain links TRBV6-1 with TRBJ2-7, with 10 bases matching TRBD2. The CDR3 consists of 15 residues. Unmatched junction bases numbered 8, after V lost 7 bases and J lost 2 bases. Germline CDR1 and CDR2: MNHNS and SASEGT. The CDR3 loop reads CASKAGGPSPYEQYF. CDR3 DNA sequence: TGTGCCAGCAAAGCGGGAGGGCCGAGTCCCTACGAGCAGTACTTC.

V is TRBV5-6 and J is TRBJ2-6, with D uncertain. Trimming pared 4 bases from V and 0 bases from J, leaving 8 bases between. The CDR3 has 15 amino acids. CDR1 and CDR2 from the germline V gene are SGHDT and YYEEEE. DNA for the CDR3: TGTGCCAGCAGCCCTATGGTCTCTGGGGCCAACGTCCTGACTTTC. Its translation is CASSPMVSGANVLTF.

The chain uses TRBV6-6 and TRBJ2-3; no firm D call. The CDR3 has 15 amino acids. Trimming removed 5 bases at V and 1 base at J, with 13 bases between. Germline lookup yields CDR1 MNHNY and CDR2 SVGAGI (reference sequence). CDR3 DNA: TGTGCCAGCAGTCGCCTCGAGACTCGCACAGATACGCAGTATTTT. Encoded protein: CASSRLETRTDTQYF.

The J gene is TRBJ2-1, the V gene TRBV4-1, with D possibly matching TRBD1 (6 bases). CDR3 length equals 13 residues. CDR1 is MGHRA and CDR2 is YSYEKL in the germline V gene. The V and J ends lost 4 bases and 6 bases respectively, with 10 bases between them. This CDR3 is CASSLQGGNEQFF. CDR3 coding DNA: TGCGCCAGCAGCCTCCAAGGGGGCAATGAGCAGTTCTTC.

This clone was seen only a few times. The rearrangement joins TRBV27 to TRBJ1-2, with 7 bases that match TRBD1. Germline V CDR1 and CDR2: MNHEY, SMNVEV (reference sequence). The junction had 9 bases not matched to a gene; V was cut back by 6 bases and J by 5 bases. This CDR3 spans 14 amino acids. CDR3 sequence (DNA): TGTGCCAGCAGGCCAACCGGGACAGATTATGGCTACACCTTC. Encoded protein: CASRPTGTDYGYTF.

The chain joins TRBV28 to TRBJ2-7, with TRBD1 matching 12 bases. Per germline, CDR1 MDHEN and CDR2 SYDVKM. This CDR3 is built from 15 residues. The V gene end was trimmed by 6 bases and the J gene end by 3 bases; junction bases not matched to a gene: 6. The CDR3 sequence is CASRGGTGGSYEQYF. CDR3 nucleotides: TGTGCCAGCAGGGGAGGGACAGGGGGCAGCTACGAGCAGTACTTC. Based on the CDR3 plus reference TRBV28 and TRBJ2-7, the full variable domain is DVKVTQSSRYLVKRTGEKVFLECVQDMDHENMFWYRQDPGLGLRLIYFSYDVKMKEKGDIPEGYSVSREKKERFSLILESASTNQTSMYLCASRGGTGGSYEQYFGPGTRLTVT.

This sequence joins TRBV27 and TRBJ1-1; D not certain. V lost 7 bases and J lost 5, with 8 bases in between. Germline CDR1 and CDR2: MNHEY and SMNVEV (reference sequence). The CDR3 extends over 11 amino acids. The CDR3 reads CASIGGTEAFF. The CDR3 DNA follows: TGTGCCAGCATCGGAGGTACTGAAGCTTTCTTT.

The rearrangement joins TRBV2 to TRBJ2-2; D is possibly TRBD1 (5 bases). The CDR3 consists of 15 residues. V dropped 6 bases and J dropped 0 bases, with 11 bases sitting between them. Germline V lookup: CDR1 SNHLY, CDR2 FYNNEI. Written as DNA, the CDR3 is TGTGCCAGCAGGGGGCGGTCTACGAACACCGGGGAGCTGTTTTTT. Amino acids: CASRGRSTNTGELFF.

The chain has TRBV28 and TRBJ2-3; 9 nucleotides agree with TRBD1. Germline lookup yields CDR1 MDHEN and CDR2 SYDVKM. The CDR3 loop spans 13 amino acids. Unmatched junction bases numbered 7, after V lost 6 bases and J lost 9 bases. The CDR3 loop reads CASSPATGGTQYF. The DNA of the CDR3 is TGTGCCAGCAGCCCGGCCACAGGGGGCACGCAGTATTTT. Using reference TRBV28 and TRBJ2-3 for the parts outside the CDR3, the full variable domain is DVKVTQSSRYLVKRTGEKVFLECVQDMDHENMFWYRQDPGLGLRLIYFSYDVKMKEKGDIPEGYSVSREKKERFSLILESASTNQTSMYLCASSPATGGTQYFGPGTRLTVL.

The chain couples TRBV7-9 to TRBJ1-5; 9 bases fit TRBD1. This CDR3 has 14 residues. Germline-derived CDR1 and CDR2 are SEHNR and FQNEAQ (reference sequence). The V segment lost 8 bases and the J segment 4 bases; nucleotides outside the gene matches: 6. CDR3 bases: TGTGCCAGCGCCCTGGACAGGGGAAATCAGCCCCAGCATTTT. This encodes CASALDRGNQPQHF.

The chain employs TRBV27 and TRBJ2-1; TRBD2 is a possible D gene (6 bases). CDR1 is MNHEY, CDR2 SMNVEV, per germline (reference sequence). CDR3 length: 15 residues. The V gene lost 1 base and the J gene lost 4 bases, with 11 bases spanning the gap. The CDR3 DNA reads TGTGCCAGCAGTTTATTCGGACTAACGTACAATGAGCAGTTCTTC. Translated, it gives CASSLFGLTYNEQFF.

The J gene is TRBJ1-3, the V gene TRBV9; D is possibly TRBD1 (5 bases). The CDR3 length is 15 residues. Trimming removed 3 bases from V and 0 bases from J, with 10 bases in between. CDR1 and CDR2 from the germline V gene are SGDLS and YYNGEE. As DNA, the CDR3 is TGTGCCAGCAGCGCAGGACACCTCTCTGGAAACACCATATATTTT. Translating it yields CASSAGHLSGNTIYF.

This clone was seen once. The chain uses TRBV5-1 and TRBJ2-1; the match to TRBD1 covers 7 bases. With 1 base clipped from V and 7 bases from J, the junction kept 8 bases outside the gene matches. The CDR3 spans 15 residues. The germline gives CDR1 SGHRS, CDR2 YFSETQ. The CDR3 loop reads CASSLQGVDRNEQFF. The CDR3 coding sequence is TGCGCCAGCAGCTTGCAGGGGGTAGATAGGAATGAGCAGTTCTTC.

This chain links TRBV18 with TRBJ1-1; the D is unclear. V lost 3 bases and J lost 5, with 10 bases in between. Germline-derived CDR1 and CDR2 are KGHSH and LQKENI. The length of the CDR3 is 13 residues. Here the CDR3 DNA reads TGTGCCAGCTCACCCCCTCACGCGACTGAAGCTTTCTTT. This gives the protein CASSPPHATEAFF. Full variable domain (missing parts from reference TRBV18 and TRBJ1-1): NAGVMQNPRHLVRRRGQEARLRCSPMKGHSHVYWYRQLPEEGLKFMVYLQKENIIDESGMPKERFSAEFPKEGPSILRIQQVVRGDSAAYFCASSPPHATEAFFGQGTRLTVV.

This clone appeared once. The genes are TRBV29-1 and TRBJ1-2; 9 bases map to TRBD1. CDR1 SQVTM and CDR2 ANQGSEA come from the germline V gene. There are 14 residues in the CDR3. Germline trimming cut 0 bases from V and 7 bases from J; bases unmatched to any gene: 6. CDR3 nucleotide sequence: TGCAGCGTTGAAGACTGGGGACAGGGAGGTGGCTACACCTTC. Protein product: CSVEDWGQGGGYTF.

The CDR3, as DNA: TGTGCCAGCAGTCTACTGGCGGGGAGCTCCTACAATGAGCAGTTCTTC. As protein: CASSLLAGSSYNEQFF. The chain uses TRBV7-9 and TRBJ2-1, with a possible D match to TRBD2 (6 bases). Per germline, CDR1 SEHNR and CDR2 FQNEAQ (reference sequence). The CDR3 totals 16 residues. Trimming removed 6 bases from V and 0 bases from J, with 15 bases in between.

This CDR3 is CASSLDEASGNTIYF. The DNA for the CDR3 is TGTGCCAGCAGCTTAGATGAGGCTTCTGGAAACACCATATATTTT. V gene TRBV7-2 combines with J gene TRBJ1-3; D unclear. Trimming cost V 1 base and J 1 base, with 8 bases left between them. Germline lookup yields CDR1 SGHTA and CDR2 FQGNSA. The CDR3 spans 15 residues.

The chain joins TRBV6-1 to TRBJ1-4; TRBD1 is a possible D gene (5 bases). CDR1 and CDR2 from the germline V gene are MNHNS and SASEGT. V lost 3 bases and J 17 bases, leaving 22 bases between the germline ends. This CDR3 has 14 amino acids. The CDR3 spells CASSESPGQGTQFF. The CDR3, as DNA: TGTGCCAGCAGTGAGAGCCCAGGGCAGGGAACGCAATTTTTT.

The V and J genes are TRBV2 and TRBJ1-6; D perhaps matches TRBD1 (6 bases). The ends were cut back, 7 bases at V and 9 bases at J, with 13 bases in the middle. Germline assignment: CDR1 SNHLY and CDR2 FYNNEI. This CDR3 is built from 13 residues. CDR3 protein: CASTVTGFSPLHF. The CDR3 DNA sequence: TGTGCCAGCACTGTTACAGGGTTTTCACCCCTCCACTTT.

The chain recombines TRBV28 with TRBJ2-7; 9 bases map to TRBD1. The CDR3 contains 15 residues. Germline V lookup: CDR1 MDHEN, CDR2 SYDVKM. Germline trimming cut 4 bases from V and 7 bases from J; bases unmatched to any gene: 11. The CDR3: CASSSGTGFMSEQYF. CDR3 bases: TGTGCCAGCAGTTCCGGGACAGGGTTTATGTCGGAGCAGTACTTC. The full variable domain, in which reference TRBV28 and TRBJ2-7 provide the parts outside the CDR3, is DVKVTQSSRYLVKRTGEKVFLECVQDMDHENMFWYRQDPGLGLRLIYFSYDVKMKEKGDIPEGYSVSREKKERFSLILESASTNQTSMYLCASSSGTGFMSEQYFGPGTRLTVT.

This sequence joins TRBV7-2 and TRBJ1-5, with D perhaps matching TRBD1 (6 bases). The CDR3 spans 16 residues. V dropped 5 bases and J dropped 5 bases, with 19 bases sitting between them. Germline V gene lookup returns CDR1 SGHTA and CDR2 FQGNSA. The CDR3 DNA sequence: TGTGCCAGCAGCCCCCAAGGGGGAGGGTATTATCAGCCCCAGCATTTT. Translated, it gives CASSPQGGGYYQPQHF. Drawing the rest from reference TRBV7-2 and TRBJ1-5, the complete variable domain is GAGVSQSPSNKVTEKGKDVELRCDPISGHTALYWYRQSLGQGLEFLIYFQGNSAPDKSGLPSDRFSAERTGGSVSTLTIQRTQQEDSAVYLCASSPQGGGYYQPQHFGDGTRLSIL.

This chain uses TRBV4-3 with TRBJ1-6, with D tentatively TRBD1 (6 bases). Trimming cost V 5 bases and J 7 bases, with 15 bases left between them. The CDR3 length is 15 residues. The germline gives CDR1 LGHNA, CDR2 YSLEER. The CDR3 protein is CASSTGGRGNSPLHF. CDR3 sequence (DNA): TGCGCCAGCAGCACGGGGGGCCGGGGGAATTCACCCCTCCACTTT.

CDR3 DNA: TGTGCCAGCAGAAAAGGACTAGCGGGAGTCGGAGATACGCAGTATTTT. Its translation: CASRKGLAGVGDTQYF. V and J are TRBV2 and TRBJ2-3, with 13 bases that match TRBD2. The germline CDR1 and CDR2 sequences are SNHLY and FYNNEI. The CDR3 has 16 amino acids. V was pared by 6 bases and J by 5 bases, with 8 bases of the junction left unmatched.

V and J are TRBV1 and TRBJ1-1. TRBV1 is noted as a pseudogene. The CDR3 is made up of 15 amino acids. In DNA form, the CDR3 reads TGCACCAGCACCCCAATTCAGACCCAGCGGGGAATCGCTTTCTTT. It is translated as CTSTPIQTQRGIAFF.

The chain employs TRBV6-1 and TRBJ1-2, with TRBD1 as a possible D gene (6 bases). The germline V gene encodes CDR1 MNHNS and CDR2 SASEGT. The CDR3 totals 13 residues. V was cut by 6 bases and J by 3 bases, with 11 bases left in between. CDR3: CASRQGRDYGYTF. The CDR3 nucleotides read TGTGCCAGCAGACAGGGTCGGGACTATGGCTACACCTTC.